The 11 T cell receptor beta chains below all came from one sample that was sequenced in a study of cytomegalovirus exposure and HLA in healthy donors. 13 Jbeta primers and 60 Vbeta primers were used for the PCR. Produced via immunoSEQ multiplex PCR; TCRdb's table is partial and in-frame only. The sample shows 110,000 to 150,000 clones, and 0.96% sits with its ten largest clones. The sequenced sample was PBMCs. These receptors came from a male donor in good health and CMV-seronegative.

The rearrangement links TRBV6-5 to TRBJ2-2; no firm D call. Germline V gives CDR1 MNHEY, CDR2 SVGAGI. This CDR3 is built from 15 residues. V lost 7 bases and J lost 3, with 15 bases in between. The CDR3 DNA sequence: TGTGCCAGCAACTTCGCCCGAGAAGACACCGGGGAGCTGTTTTTT. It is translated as CASNFAREDTGELFF.

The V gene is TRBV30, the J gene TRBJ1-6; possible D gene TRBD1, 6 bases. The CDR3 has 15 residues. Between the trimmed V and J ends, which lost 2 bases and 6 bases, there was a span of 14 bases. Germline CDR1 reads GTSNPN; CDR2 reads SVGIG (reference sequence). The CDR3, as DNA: TGTGCCTGGAGTTTCCGACAGGTCTTTAATTCACCCCTCCACTTT. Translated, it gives CAWSFRQVFNSPLHF. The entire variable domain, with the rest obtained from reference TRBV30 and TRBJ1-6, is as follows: SQTIHQWPATLVQPVGSPLSLECTVEGTSNPNLYWYRQAAGRGLQLLFYSVGIGQISSEVPQNLSASRPQDRQFILSSKKLLLSDSGFYLCAWSFRQVFNSPLHFGNGTRLTVT.

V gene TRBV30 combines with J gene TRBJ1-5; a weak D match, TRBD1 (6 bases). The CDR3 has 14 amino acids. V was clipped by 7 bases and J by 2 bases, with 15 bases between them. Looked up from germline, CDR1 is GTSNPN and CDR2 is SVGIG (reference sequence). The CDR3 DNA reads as TGTGCCTACCCTGGACAGTTAGGCAATCAGCCCCAGCATTTT. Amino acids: CAYPGQLGNQPQHF.

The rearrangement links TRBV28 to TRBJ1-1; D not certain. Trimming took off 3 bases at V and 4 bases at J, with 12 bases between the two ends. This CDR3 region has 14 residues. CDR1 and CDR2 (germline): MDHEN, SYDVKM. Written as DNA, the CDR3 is TGTGCCAGCAGTTTTCCTGGTGTCGGCACTGAAGCTTTCTTT. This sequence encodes CASSFPGVGTEAFF.

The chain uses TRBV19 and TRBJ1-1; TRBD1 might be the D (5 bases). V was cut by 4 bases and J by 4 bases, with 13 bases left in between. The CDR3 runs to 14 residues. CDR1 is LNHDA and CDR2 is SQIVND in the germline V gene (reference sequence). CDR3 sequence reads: CASSTSGGSTEAFF. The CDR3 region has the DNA TGTGCCAGTAGTACATCCGGGGGGTCCACTGAAGCTTTCTTT.

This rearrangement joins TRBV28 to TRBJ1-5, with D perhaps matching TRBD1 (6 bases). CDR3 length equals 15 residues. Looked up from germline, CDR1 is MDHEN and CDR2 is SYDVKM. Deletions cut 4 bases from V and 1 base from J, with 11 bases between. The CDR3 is CASSWLQGSNQPQHF. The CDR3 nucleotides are TGTGCCAGCAGTTGGTTACAGGGCAGCAATCAGCCCCAGCATTTT.

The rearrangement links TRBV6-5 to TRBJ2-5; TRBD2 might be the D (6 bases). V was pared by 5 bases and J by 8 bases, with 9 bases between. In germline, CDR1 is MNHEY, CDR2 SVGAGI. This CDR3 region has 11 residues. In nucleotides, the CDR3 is TGTGCCAGCAGTCACGGGACTACCCAGTACTTC. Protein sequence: CASSHGTTQYF.

The CDR3 region has the DNA TGTGCCAGCTCACCACCGTGGGGCCAGGCCTCCTCATCTGGGGCCAACGTCCTGACTTTC. As protein: CASSPPWGQASSSGANVLTF. The chain employs TRBV18 and TRBJ2-6, with a weak D call TRBD1 (5 bases). The germline V gene has CDR1 KGHSH and CDR2 LQKENI. The CDR3 has 20 amino acids. Trimming removed 0 bases from V and 1 base from J, with 19 bases in between.

CDR3 nucleotide sequence: TGTGCCAGCAGCCTGGAAAGGGGCTCCTATAATTCACCCCTCCACTTT. Translating gives CASSLERGSYNSPLHF. The chain combines TRBV7-9 with TRBJ1-6, with D possibly being TRBD1 (5 bases). Germline V gene lookup returns CDR1 SEHNR and CDR2 FQNEAQ (reference sequence). This CDR3 has 16 amino acids. V dropped 5 bases and J dropped 0 bases, with 11 bases sitting between them.

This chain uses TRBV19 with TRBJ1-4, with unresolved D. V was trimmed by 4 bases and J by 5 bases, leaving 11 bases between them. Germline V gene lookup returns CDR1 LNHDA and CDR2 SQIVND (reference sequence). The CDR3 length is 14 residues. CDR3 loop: CASSTSGSNEKLFF. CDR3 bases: TGTGCCAGTAGTACTTCAGGTTCGAATGAAAAACTGTTTTTT.

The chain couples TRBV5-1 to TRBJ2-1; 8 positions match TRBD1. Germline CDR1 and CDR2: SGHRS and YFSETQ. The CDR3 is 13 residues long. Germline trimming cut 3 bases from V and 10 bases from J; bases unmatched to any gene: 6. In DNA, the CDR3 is TGCGCCAGCAGCTGGACAGGGTTCGGGGAGCAGTTCTTC. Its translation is CASSWTGFGEQFF.